This entry is about one TCR beta chain. The protocol was immunoSEQ multiplex PCR, while the TCRdb copy is restricted to in-frame clones and leaves out a portion. This sample has 90,000 to 100,000 clones, with nearly 90% found just once. The sample comes from a study of PD-L1 blockade in urothelial cancer. This sample's time point: pretreatment peripheral blood. The CDR3 has 14 residues. Germline loops: CDR1 SGHTA, CDR2 FQGTGA. V lost 3 bases to trimming and J lost 5 bases, with 13 bases between them. Sequencing was performed on PBMCs, taken around atezolizumab (anti-PD-L1) treatment. The chain combines TRBV7-3 with TRBJ1-1; D remains unclear. The receptor comes from a man aged 55 to 69 with urothelial cancer. The CDR3 DNA follows: TGTGCCAGCAGCTTGGTTCACGGGAGGACTGAAGCTTTCTTT. This codes for CASSLVHGRTEAFF.